These 32 T cell receptor beta chains were sequenced from one sample in a study of PD-1 blockade in classical Hodgkin lymphoma. Every patient was affected by relapse after autologous stem cell transplantation, while exposure to brentuximab vedotin was not uniform. Negative magnetic selection isolated CD4+ T cells from thawed PBMCs. TCRdb's table, derived via immunoSEQ multiplex PCR, lists solely in-frame clones and lacks some. In the table there are around 31,000 clones, 85% of which are singletons. The sample consisted of CD4+ T cells from blood, taken at baseline. The receptors here all came from a human donor with classical Hodgkin lymphoma.

The CDR3 protein is CASSFRTSGISYEQYF. The CDR3 nucleotides read TGTGCCAGCAGCTTTAGGACTAGCGGCATATCCTACGAGCAGTACTTC. The gene calls are TRBV5-6 and TRBJ2-5; 10 bases line up with TRBD2. The DNA matches TRBJ2-7 better at its end, which makes the J call doubtful. The CDR3 runs 16 residues. CDR1 and CDR2 (germline): SGHDT, YYEEEE.

V is TRBV9 and J is TRBJ1-1; 9 bases map to TRBD1. V lost 3 bases to trimming and J lost 1 base; unmatched junction nucleotides: 7. Germline CDR1 SGDLS, CDR2 YYNGEE. This CDR3 is 16 amino acids long. Written as DNA, the CDR3 is TGTGCCAGCAGCGCGGGACAGGGTTTGGGGAACACTGAAGCTTTCTTT. It encodes CASSAGQGLGNTEAFF.

V is TRBV7-2 and J is TRBJ2-1, with D possibly being TRBD2 (6 bases). Trimming cost V 5 bases and J 3 bases, with 17 bases left between them. Germline V lookup: CDR1 SGHTA, CDR2 FQGNSA. This CDR3 is 16 amino acids long. The CDR3 is CASSPRGAGDYNEQFF. The CDR3 nucleotides read TGTGCCAGCAGCCCCCGAGGAGCGGGTGACTACAATGAGCAGTTCTTC.

Only one count was recorded for this clone. This chain connects TRBV2 to TRBJ1-3, with unresolved D. The germline CDR1 and CDR2 sequences are SNHLY and FYNNEI. Deletions cut 7 bases from V and 4 bases from J, with 26 bases between. This CDR3 is 18 amino acids long. CDR3 DNA sequence: TGTGCCAGCACCCGGGAGGCTTTGTTCGGGGTAACAGGAAACACCATATATTTT. Its translation: CASTREALFGVTGNTIYF.

V is TRBV19 and J is TRBJ2-4; D may match TRBD1 or TRBD2 (5 bases each). V lost 2 bases, J lost 9 bases, and 17 bases lay in between. Germline CDR1 LNHDA, CDR2 SQIVND (reference sequence). The CDR3 extends over 15 amino acids. The CDR3 spells CASSINVRSRGIQYF. CDR3 nucleotides: TGTGCCAGTAGTATAAATGTCCGATCGAGGGGCATTCAGTACTTC.

Only a few counts were recorded for this clone. The genes are TRBV28 and TRBJ1-1; D not certain. Germline values: CDR1 MDHEN, CDR2 SYDVKM. The CDR3 is 15 residues long. The V and J ends lost 6 bases and 7 bases respectively, with 21 bases between them. The CDR3 is CASRKPFLARREAFF. Written as DNA, the CDR3 is TGTGCCAGCAGGAAACCCTTTTTAGCCCGGCGTGAAGCTTTCTTT.

This rearrangement joins TRBV18 to TRBJ1-1, with 8 bases lining up with TRBD1. The length of the CDR3 is 13 residues. V lost 4 bases to trimming and J lost 4 bases; unmatched junction nucleotides: 2. Germline V gene data show CDR1 as KGHSH and CDR2 as LQKENI. CDR3 nucleotides: TGTGCCAGCTCACAAGACAGGGGCACTGAAGCTTTCTTT. It specifies CASSQDRGTEAFF.

This clone occurred a few times. The V and J genes are TRBV18 and TRBJ2-2; D remains ambiguous. The CDR3 totals 17 residues. Trimming cost V 2 bases and J 0 bases, with 13 bases left between them. The V gene's germline CDR1 is KGHSH and CDR2 LQKENI. The CDR3 reads CASSPLEAAANTGELFF. CDR3 coding DNA: TGTGCCAGCTCACCATTGGAAGCAGCAGCGAACACCGGGGAGCTGTTTTTT. Full variable domain (rest looked up from reference TRBV18 and TRBJ2-2): NAGVMQNPRHLVRRRGQEARLRCSPMKGHSHVYWYRQLPEEGLKFMVYLQKENIIDESGMPKERFSAEFPKEGPSILRIQQVVRGDSAAYFCASSPLEAAANTGELFFGEGSRLTVL.

This rearrangement joins TRBV18 to TRBJ2-5, with 10 positions matching TRBD2. The CDR3 is 15 residues long. V dropped 0 bases and J dropped 7; count of bases not matched to a gene: 5. The germline V gene encodes CDR1 KGHSH and CDR2 LQKENI. The CDR3 DNA follows: TGTGCCAGCTCACCACCGCCTAGCGGGAGTGGGACCCAGTACTTC. Protein: CASSPPPSGSGTQYF.

The CDR3 coding sequence is TGTGCCAGTGGCCAAGTCGGGCCCCAGCATTTT. It encodes CASGQVGPQHF. The chain is built from TRBV6-5 and TRBJ1-5, with no clear D. The ends were cut back, 9 bases at V and 9 bases at J, with 12 bases in the middle. CDR1 is MNHEY and CDR2 is SVGAGI in the germline V gene. The CDR3 runs 11 residues.

This chain connects TRBV19 to TRBJ1-5; 7 bases align to TRBD1. The CDR3 is 13 amino acids. CDR1 LNHDA and CDR2 SQIVND come from the germline V gene (reference sequence). Germline trimming cut 7 bases from V and 4 bases from J; bases unmatched to any gene: 4. The CDR3 reads CASKDRRNQPQHF. The CDR3 region has the DNA TGTGCCAGTAAGGACAGGAGGAATCAGCCCCAGCATTTT.

CDR3 in amino acids: CASSLGGEVGGYTF. The DNA for the CDR3 is TGTGCCAGCAGCTTAGGGGGGGAAGTGGGCGGCTACACCTTC. The V and J genes are TRBV7-2 and TRBJ1-2; possible D gene TRBD1, 5 bases. The V end was cut by 1 base, the J end by 8 bases, with 14 bases between. The CDR3 runs 14 residues. Per the germline V gene, CDR1 is SGHTA and CDR2 is FQGNSA.

The chain has TRBV7-9 and TRBJ2-7, with D perhaps TRBD1 (5 bases). This CDR3 contains 13 residues. Per germline, CDR1 SEHNR and CDR2 FQNEAQ (reference sequence). The germline V and J ends were trimmed by 4 bases and 3 bases, with 10 bases remaining between them. Here the CDR3 reads CASSSHQGYEQYF. CDR3 nucleotide sequence: TGTGCCAGCAGCTCTCACCAGGGCTACGAGCAGTACTTC.

A single count supports this clone. The chain joins TRBV15 to TRBJ2-7; weak D call: TRBD2 (6 bases). V lost 3 bases and J 4 bases, leaving 13 bases between the germline ends. Germline loops: CDR1 LNHNV, CDR2 YYDKDF (reference sequence). This CDR3 is 14 amino acids long. For the CDR3, the DNA is TGTGCCACCAGCAGGGCGGGATCTAGGTACGAGCAGTACTTC. This translates into CATSRAGSRYEQYF.

This clone was seen only a few times. The J gene is TRBJ2-5, the V gene TRBV5-8; unclear D gene. Germline assignment: CDR1 SGHTS and CDR2 YDEGEE. V was pared by 2 bases and J by 0 bases, with 11 bases between. The CDR3 consists of 15 residues. The CDR3 protein is CASSFGSWYQETQYF. For the CDR3, the DNA is TGTGCCAGCAGCTTCGGGTCTTGGTACCAAGAGACCCAGTACTTC.

The rearrangement uses TRBV5-5 and TRBJ2-1; 10 nucleotides line up with TRBD2. Per germline, CDR1 SGHKS and CDR2 YYEKEE (reference sequence). The CDR3 totals 16 residues. Losses at the gene ends were 0 bases for V and 7 bases for J; bases not matched to a gene: 7. The CDR3 sequence: CASSLGELAGANEQFF. In DNA, the CDR3 is TGTGCCAGCAGCTTGGGGGAGCTAGCGGGAGCAAATGAGCAGTTCTTC.

The CDR3 DNA reads as TGTGCCAGCAGCTTACGGGGGGCGGGGAGCAATCAGCCCCAGCATTTT. Its protein product is CASSLRGAGSNQPQHF. The rearrangement links TRBV7-2 to TRBJ1-5; a weak D match, TRBD1 (6 bases). From germline, CDR1 is SGHTA and CDR2 FQGNSA. The CDR3 is made up of 16 amino acids. The V end lost 2 bases, the J end lost 1 base, and 12 bases lay between the germline ends.

V usage is TRBV5-1 and J usage is TRBJ2-1, with TRBD1 matching 8 bases. This CDR3 contains 17 residues. The germline gives CDR1 SGHRS, CDR2 YFSETQ. The V and J ends lost 4 bases and 6 bases, in that order; junction bases with no gene match: 15. The CDR3 reads CASSRRVGQGISNEQFF. CDR3 sequence (DNA): TGCGCCAGCAGCCGGCGGGTTGGACAGGGAATTTCCAATGAGCAGTTCTTC. The variable domain in full, completed from reference TRBV5-1 and TRBJ2-1, reads KAGVTQTPRYLIKTRGQQVTLSCSPISGHRSVSWYQQTPGQGLQFLFEYFSETQRNKGNFPGRFSGRQFSNSRSEMNVSTLELGDSALYLCASSRRVGQGISNEQFFGPGTRLTVL.

This sequence joins TRBV6-5 and TRBJ1-3, with 7 bases lining up with TRBD1. CDR1 is MNHEY, CDR2 SVGAGI, per germline. The CDR3 is 14 residues long. The junction had 4 bases not matched to a gene; V was cut back by 8 bases and J by 0 bases. The CDR3: CASRDRGSGNTIYF. The CDR3 nucleotides are TGTGCCAGCCGGGACAGAGGCTCTGGAAACACCATATATTTT.

The chain has TRBV7-9 and TRBJ1-2; D is perhaps TRBD1 (5 bases). The CDR3 sequence is 15 residues long. The germline gives CDR1 SEHNR, CDR2 FQNEAQ (reference sequence). Trimming took 2 bases from V and 0 from J, leaving 10 bases between them. DNA for the CDR3: TGTGCCAGCAGCTTAAGGGACGGCTCTAACTATGGCTACACCTTC. Translation: CASSLRDGSNYGYTF.

V and J are TRBV11-3 and TRBJ2-2; 8 bases agree with TRBD1. The CDR3 covers 16 residues. Looked up from germline, CDR1 is SGHNT and CDR2 is YENEEA. The V segment lost 1 base and the J segment 4 bases; nucleotides outside the gene matches: 5. CDR3 bases: TGTGCCAGCAGCTTAGGGGCCCAGGGGGCCACCGGGGAGCTGTTTTTT. Translated: CASSLGAQGATGELFF.

V and J are TRBV7-8 and TRBJ1-3, with D uncertain. Germline CDR1 reads SGHVS; CDR2 reads FQNEAQ. Deletions cut 1 base from V and 0 bases from J, with 13 bases between. The CDR3 totals 17 residues. The CDR3 loop is CASSLERVQSSGNTIYF. As DNA, the CDR3 is TGTGCCAGCAGCTTAGAGCGGGTGCAGAGCTCTGGAAACACCATATATTTT.

This clone appeared a single time. The V and J genes are TRBV6-4 and TRBJ1-1; no reliable D call. Deletions cut 0 bases from V and 6 bases from J, with 11 bases between. The CDR3 is 14 residues long. Germline CDR1 MRHNA, CDR2 SNTAGT. The CDR3 loop is CASSDSRTGPEAFF. CDR3 coding DNA: TGTGCCAGCAGTGACTCCCGGACTGGCCCTGAAGCTTTCTTT.

The V gene is TRBV28, the J gene TRBJ2-5; D perhaps matches TRBD1 (5 bases). Trimming removed 1 base from V and 2 bases from J, with 17 bases in between. Germline CDR1 and CDR2: MDHEN and SYDVKM. CDR3 length equals 17 residues. CDR3 in DNA: TGTGCCAGCAGTTTATTTCTCACAGGCCTCCCACAAGAGACCCAGTACTTC. It encodes CASSLFLTGLPQETQYF.

This chain uses TRBV19 with TRBJ1-5; D gene unclear. The ends were cut back, 7 bases at V and 2 bases at J, with 18 bases in the middle. The CDR3 consists of 16 residues. Germline assignment: CDR1 LNHDA and CDR2 SQIVND (reference sequence). The CDR3 loop reads CASTRLPQLGNQPQHF. Here the CDR3 DNA reads TGTGCCAGTACCCGACTTCCACAGTTGGGCAATCAGCCCCAGCATTTT. Based on the CDR3 plus reference TRBV19 and TRBJ1-5, the full variable domain is DGGITQSPKYLFRKEGQNVTLSCEQNLNHDAMYWYRQDPGQGLRLIYYSQIVNDFQKGDIAEGYSVSREKKESFPLTVTSAQKNPTAFYLCASTRLPQLGNQPQHFGDGTRLSIL.

The genes are TRBV30 and TRBJ1-4, with D possibly TRBD1 on 5 matching bases. The CDR3 is 14 amino acids. From germline, CDR1 is GTSNPN and CDR2 SVGIG (reference sequence). The V end lost 0 bases, the J end lost 7 bases, and 12 bases lay between the germline ends. The CDR3 coding sequence is TGTGCCTGGAGTGTACGACAAGGGGCTGAAAAACTGTTTTTT. It encodes CAWSVRQGAEKLFF.

The chain is built from TRBV7-9 and TRBJ2-1; D perhaps matches TRBD2 (5 bases). The CDR3 is made up of 14 amino acids. The V and J ends lost 7 bases and 5 bases respectively, with 15 bases between them. Germline V CDR1 and CDR2: SEHNR, FQNEAQ (reference sequence). The CDR3 sequence: CASTTGWADNEQFF. As DNA, the CDR3 is TGTGCCAGCACCACGGGGTGGGCCGACAATGAGCAGTTCTTC. The whole variable domain, filled in from reference TRBV7-9 and TRBJ2-1, reads DTGVSQNPRHKITKRGQNVTFRCDPISEHNRLYWYRQTLGQGPEFLTYFQNEAQLEKSRLLSDRFSAERPKGSFSTLEIQRTEQGDSAMYLCASTTGWADNEQFFGPGTRLTVL.

The chain couples TRBV18 to TRBJ2-7; 11 nucleotides match TRBD2. This CDR3 is built from 14 residues. Germline values: CDR1 KGHSH, CDR2 LQKENI. The V gene end was trimmed by 3 bases and the J gene end by 4 bases; junction bases not matched to a gene: 2. CDR3 in DNA: TGTGCCAGCTCACCCGGGACTAGCGGATACGAGCAGTACTTC. Translating it yields CASSPGTSGYEQYF.

V is TRBV7-2 and J is TRBJ1-1; weak D call: TRBD1 (5 bases). This CDR3 has 14 amino acids. Germline CDR1 is SGHTA and CDR2 is FQGNSA. The ends were cut back, 3 bases at V and 3 bases at J, with 11 bases in the middle. In nucleotides, the CDR3 is TGTGCCAGCAGCTTGCAGGCGGGGGACACTGAAGCTTTCTTT. Translating it yields CASSLQAGDTEAFF.

The chain joins TRBV4-1 to TRBJ2-4; 12 nucleotides line up with TRBD2. Germline loops: CDR1 MGHRA, CDR2 YSYEKL. V lost 5 bases to trimming and J lost 8 bases; unmatched junction nucleotides: 4. This CDR3 comprises 14 residues. DNA for the CDR3: TGCGCCAGCAGCAGACTAGCGGGAGCGGACATTCAGTACTTC. Protein: CASSRLAGADIQYF.

The chain couples TRBV2 to TRBJ2-4; D may be TRBD1 (5 bases). The CDR3 is made up of 14 amino acids. Germline CDR1 SNHLY, CDR2 FYNNEI. Trimming left V 4 bases short and J 2 bases short, with 9 bases between. CDR3 loop: CASSGGSTKNIQYF. The CDR3 coding sequence is TGTGCCAGCAGTGGGGGCAGCACCAAAAACATTCAGTACTTC. Full variable domain (missing parts from reference TRBV2 and TRBJ2-4): EPEVTQTPSHQVTQMGQEVILRCVPISNHLYFYWYRQILGQKVEFLVSFYNNEISEKSEIFDDQFSVERPDGSNFTLKIRSTKLEDSAMYFCASSGGSTKNIQYFGAGTRLSVL.

V gene TRBV29-1 combines with J gene TRBJ1-2, with unresolved D. V dropped 4 bases and J dropped 8 bases, with 11 bases sitting between them. Germline lookup yields CDR1 SQVTM and CDR2 ANQGSEA. The length of the CDR3 is 11 residues. CDR3 protein: CSVVDYRGYTF. The CDR3 DNA reads as TGCAGCGTTGTGGATTATCGGGGCTACACCTTC.